These 2 T cell receptor beta chains came from one sample sequenced in a study of T cell responses to AZD1222 COVID-19 vaccine. Method: immunoSEQ multiplex PCR; TCRdb's copy keeps in-frame clones and lacks some. The data show roughly 170,000 clones, approximately 86% seen once. The sample in question was peripheral blood, obtained on day 0 of AZD1222 vaccination. These receptors came from an adult in good health.

This clone was seen a handful of times. The chain has TRBV7-9 and TRBJ1-6; 9 bases are a match to TRBD1. This CDR3 has 15 amino acids. J gave up 10 bases and V 2 bases, and 6 bases lay outside the gene matches. The germline V gene has CDR1 SEHNR and CDR2 FQNEAQ (reference sequence). CDR3 protein: CASSLTGTGYSPLHF. The CDR3 coding sequence is TGTGCCAGCAGCTTAACCGGGACAGGGTACTCACCCCTCCACTTT.

The chain links TRBV24-1 to TRBJ1-2, with D possibly being TRBD1 (5 bases). The germline V gene has CDR1 KGHDR and CDR2 SFDVKD. The CDR3 covers 15 residues. Deletions cut 6 bases from V and 0 bases from J, with 13 bases between. The CDR3 DNA reads as TGTGCCACCAGTTCAGGGACCCCGGCTAACTATGGCTACACCTTC. Translating gives CATSSGTPANYGYTF.